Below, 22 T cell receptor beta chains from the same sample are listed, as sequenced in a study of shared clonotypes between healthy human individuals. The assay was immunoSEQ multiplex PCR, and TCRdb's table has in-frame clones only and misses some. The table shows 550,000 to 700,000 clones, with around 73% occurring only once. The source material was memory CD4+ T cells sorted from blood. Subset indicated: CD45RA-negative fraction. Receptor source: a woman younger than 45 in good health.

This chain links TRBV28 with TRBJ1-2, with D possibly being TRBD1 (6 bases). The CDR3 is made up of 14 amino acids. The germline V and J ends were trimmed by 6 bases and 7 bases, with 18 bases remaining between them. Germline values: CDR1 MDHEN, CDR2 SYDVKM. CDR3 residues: CASRSTGTLSGYTF. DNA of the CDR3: TGTGCCAGCAGGTCAACCGGGACACTGTCTGGCTACACCTTC.

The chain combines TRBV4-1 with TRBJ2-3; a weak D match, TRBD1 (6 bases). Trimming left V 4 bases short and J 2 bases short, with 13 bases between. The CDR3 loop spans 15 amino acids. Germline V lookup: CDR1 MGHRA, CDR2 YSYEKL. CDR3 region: CASSLGQPSTDTQYF. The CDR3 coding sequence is TGCGCCAGCAGCCTCGGACAGCCCTCCACAGATACGCAGTATTTT.

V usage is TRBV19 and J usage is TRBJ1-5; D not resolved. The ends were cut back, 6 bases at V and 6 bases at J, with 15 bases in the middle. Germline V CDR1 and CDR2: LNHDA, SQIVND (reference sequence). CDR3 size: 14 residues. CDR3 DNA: TGTGCCAGTAGCCCGGACGGTGTAAGTCAGCCCCAGCATTTT. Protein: CASSPDGVSQPQHF.

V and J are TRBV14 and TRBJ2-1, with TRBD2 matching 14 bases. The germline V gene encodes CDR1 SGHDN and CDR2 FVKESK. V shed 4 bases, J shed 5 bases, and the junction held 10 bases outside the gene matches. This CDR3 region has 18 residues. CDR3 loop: CASSRSKTSGRANNEQFF. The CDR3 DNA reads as TGTGCCAGCAGCCGATCCAAGACTAGCGGGAGGGCCAACAATGAGCAGTTCTTC.

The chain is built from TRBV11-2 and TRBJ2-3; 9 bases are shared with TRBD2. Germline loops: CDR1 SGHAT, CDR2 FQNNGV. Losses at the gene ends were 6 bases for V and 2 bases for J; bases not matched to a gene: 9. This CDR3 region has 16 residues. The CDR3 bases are TGTGCCAGCAGTTCTAGCGGGATGGATCTCACAGATACGCAGTATTTT. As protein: CASSSSGMDLTDTQYF.

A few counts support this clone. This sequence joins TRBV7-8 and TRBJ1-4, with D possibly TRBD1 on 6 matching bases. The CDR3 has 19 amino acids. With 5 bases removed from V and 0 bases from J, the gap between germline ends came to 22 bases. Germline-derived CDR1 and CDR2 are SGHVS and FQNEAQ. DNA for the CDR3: TGTGCCAGCAGCCCTCACCCAGGGGCCTTAACTGCAACTAATGAAAAACTGTTTTTT. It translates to CASSPHPGALTATNEKLFF.

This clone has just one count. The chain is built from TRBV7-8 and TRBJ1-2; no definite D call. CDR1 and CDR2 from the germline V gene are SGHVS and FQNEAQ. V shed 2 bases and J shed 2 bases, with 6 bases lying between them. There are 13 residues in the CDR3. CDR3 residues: CASSLPQNYGYTF. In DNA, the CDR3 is TGTGCCAGCAGCTTACCGCAGAACTATGGCTACACCTTC. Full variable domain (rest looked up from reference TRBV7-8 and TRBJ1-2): GAGVSQSPRYKVAKRGQDVALRCDPISGHVSLFWYQQALGQGPEFLTYFQNEAQLDKSGLPSDRFFAERPEGSVSTLKIQRTQQEDSAVYLCASSLPQNYGYTFGSGTRLTVV.

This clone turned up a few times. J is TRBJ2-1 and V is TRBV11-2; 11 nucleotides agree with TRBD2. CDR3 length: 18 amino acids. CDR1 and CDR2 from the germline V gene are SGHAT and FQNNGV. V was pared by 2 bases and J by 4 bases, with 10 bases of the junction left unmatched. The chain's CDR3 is CASSLRRASGRIYNEQFF. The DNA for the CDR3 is TGTGCCAGCAGCTTAAGGAGGGCTAGCGGGAGGATATACAATGAGCAGTTCTTC.

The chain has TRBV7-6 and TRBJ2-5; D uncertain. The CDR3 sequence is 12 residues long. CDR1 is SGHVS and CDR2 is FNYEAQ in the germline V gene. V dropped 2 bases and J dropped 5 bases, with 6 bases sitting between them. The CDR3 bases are TGTGCCAGCAGCTTACAGCCGGAGACCCAGTACTTC. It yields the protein CASSLQPETQYF.

CDR3 sequence reads: CSASPGNSGANVLTF. The CDR3 coding sequence is TGCAGCGCGTCCCCCGGGAACTCTGGGGCCAACGTCCTGACTTTC. This chain links TRBV29-1 with TRBJ2-6; D is possibly TRBD2 (5 bases). The V gene's germline CDR1 is SQVTM and CDR2 ANQGSEA. V was pared by 7 bases and J by 0 bases, with 13 bases between. The CDR3 consists of 15 residues.

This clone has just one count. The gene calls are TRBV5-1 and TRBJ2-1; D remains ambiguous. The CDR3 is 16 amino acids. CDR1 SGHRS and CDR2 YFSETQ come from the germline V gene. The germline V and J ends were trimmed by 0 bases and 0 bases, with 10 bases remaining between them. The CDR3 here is CASSLAAVSSYNEQFF. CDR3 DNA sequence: TGCGCCAGCAGCTTGGCGGCGGTGAGCTCCTACAATGAGCAGTTCTTC.

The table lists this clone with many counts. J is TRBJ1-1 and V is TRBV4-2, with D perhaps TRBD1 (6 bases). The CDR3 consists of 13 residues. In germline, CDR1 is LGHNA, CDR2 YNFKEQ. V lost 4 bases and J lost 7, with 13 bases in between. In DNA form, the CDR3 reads TGTGCCAGCAGCCGAAACAGGGCAGGTGAAGCTTTCTTT. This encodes CASSRNRAGEAFF.

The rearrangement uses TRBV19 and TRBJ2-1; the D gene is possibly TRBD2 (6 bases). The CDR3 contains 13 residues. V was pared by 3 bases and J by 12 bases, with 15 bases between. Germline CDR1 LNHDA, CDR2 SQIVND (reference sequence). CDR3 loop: CASSIADPGVQFF. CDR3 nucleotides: TGTGCCAGTAGTATCGCCGACCCGGGAGTGCAGTTCTTC.

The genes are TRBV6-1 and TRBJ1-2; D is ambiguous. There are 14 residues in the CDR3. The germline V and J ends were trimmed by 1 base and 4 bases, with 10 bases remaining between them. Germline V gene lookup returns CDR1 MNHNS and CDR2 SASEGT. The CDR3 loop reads CASSEELSGYGYTF. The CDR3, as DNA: TGTGCCAGCAGTGAAGAATTGAGTGGCTATGGCTACACCTTC.

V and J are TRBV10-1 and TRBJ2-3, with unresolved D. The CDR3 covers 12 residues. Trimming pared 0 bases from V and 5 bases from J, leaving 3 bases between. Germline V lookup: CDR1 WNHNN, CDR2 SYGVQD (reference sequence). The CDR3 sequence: CASSESRDTQYF. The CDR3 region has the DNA TGCGCCAGCAGTGAGTCTAGAGATACGCAGTATTTT.

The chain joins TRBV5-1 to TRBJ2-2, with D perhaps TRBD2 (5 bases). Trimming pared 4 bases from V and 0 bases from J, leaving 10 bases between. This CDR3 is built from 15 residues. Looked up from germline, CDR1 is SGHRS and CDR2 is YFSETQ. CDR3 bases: TGCGCCAGCAGCATTACGGGGACGAACACCGGGGAGCTGTTTTTT. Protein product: CASSITGTNTGELFF.

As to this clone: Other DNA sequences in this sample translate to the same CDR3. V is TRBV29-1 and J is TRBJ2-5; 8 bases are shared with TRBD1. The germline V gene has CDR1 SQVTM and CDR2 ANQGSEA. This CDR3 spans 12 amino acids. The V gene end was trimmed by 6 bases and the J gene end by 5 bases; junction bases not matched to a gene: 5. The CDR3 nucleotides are TGCAGCGTCCGGACAGGGTTGGAGACCCAGTACTTC. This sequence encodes CSVRTGLETQYF. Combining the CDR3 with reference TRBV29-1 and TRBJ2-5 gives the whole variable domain SAVISQKPSRDICQRGTSLTIQCQVDSQVTMMFWYRQQPGQSLTLIATANQGSEATYESGFVIDKFPISRPNLTFSTLTVSNMSPEDSSIYLCSVRTGLETQYFGPGTRLLVL.

CDR3 residues: CASREVGRAPTEAFF. The CDR3 DNA follows: TGCGCCAGCAGAGAGGTGGGGAGGGCCCCCACTGAAGCTTTCTTT. The V and J genes are TRBV5-1 and TRBJ1-1, with no clear D. The CDR3 length is 15 residues. Germline V gene lookup returns CDR1 SGHRS and CDR2 YFSETQ. Between the trimmed V and J ends, which lost 5 bases and 4 bases, there was a span of 18 bases.

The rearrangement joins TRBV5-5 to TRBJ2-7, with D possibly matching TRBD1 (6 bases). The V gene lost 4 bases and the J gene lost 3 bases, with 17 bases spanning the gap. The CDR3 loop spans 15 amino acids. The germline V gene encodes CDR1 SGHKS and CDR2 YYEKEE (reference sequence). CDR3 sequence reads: CASSLYRVKDYEQYF. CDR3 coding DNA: TGTGCCAGCAGCCTATACAGGGTGAAGGACTACGAGCAGTACTTC.

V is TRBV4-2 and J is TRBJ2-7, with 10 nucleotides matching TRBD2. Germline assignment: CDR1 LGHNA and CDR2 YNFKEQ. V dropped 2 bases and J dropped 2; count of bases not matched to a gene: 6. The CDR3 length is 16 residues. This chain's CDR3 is CASSQKRTSGAYEQYF. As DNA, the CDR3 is TGTGCCAGCAGCCAAAAAAGGACTAGCGGCGCCTACGAGCAGTACTTC.

CDR3 nucleotides: TGTGCCCGCGGGCGGGCTTACAATGAGCAGTTCTTC. This codes for CARGRAYNEQFF. The gene calls are TRBV2 and TRBJ2-1; a possible D gene is TRBD2 (5 bases). The germline V gene has CDR1 SNHLY and CDR2 FYNNEI. The V and J ends lost 11 bases and 4 bases respectively, with 12 bases between them. The length of the CDR3 is 12 residues.

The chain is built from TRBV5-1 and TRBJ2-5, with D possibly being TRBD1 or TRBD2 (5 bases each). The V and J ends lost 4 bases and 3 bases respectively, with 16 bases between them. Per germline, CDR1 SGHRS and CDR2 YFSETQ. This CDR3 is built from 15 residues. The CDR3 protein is CASSNRRDHKETQYF. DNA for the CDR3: TGCGCCAGCAGCAATCGCCGGGACCATAAAGAGACCCAGTACTTC.